A selection of T cell receptor beta chains follows, all from one sample in a study of T cell responses to AZD1222 COVID-19 vaccine. Generated by immunoSEQ multiplex PCR, the TCRdb table keeps only in-frame clones and is missing some. The data show about 170,000 clones, with 90% seen just once and approximately 2.9% held by the top ten. The source material was peripheral blood, sampled on day 0 of AZD1222 vaccination. The receptors shown here come from an adult in good health. Each CDR3 is given with its conserved first and last residue. The order of the fields is clone size, D gene, V gene, J gene, CDR3 length, CDR3 protein, CDR3 DNA. D genes are given only for firm matches. Not every row has a clone size; where given, it reads once, few, many or a size class.

NA	NA	TRBV4-1	TRBJ1-2	16	CASSQALAGPVSGYTF	TGCGCCAGCAGCCAAGCTCTAGCGGGGCCAGTAAGTGGCTACACCTTC
NA	NA	TRBV20-1	TRBJ2-1	11	CSARGVIEQFF	TGCAGTGCTAGGGGAGTGATTGAGCAGTTCTTC
NA	NA	TRBV23-1	TRBJ2-1	12	CASGPDRNEQFF	TGCGCCAGCGGCCCCGACAGGAATGAGCAGTTCTTC
NA	NA	TRBV7-3	TRBJ2-1	16	CASSLTRRAVTSEQFF	TGTGCCAGCAGCTTAACGAGGAGGGCGGTTACAAGTGAGCAGTTCTTC
NA	NA	TRBV7-2	TRBJ2-7	15	CASSLVGSRPNEQYF	TGTGCCAGCAGCTTAGTGGGCTCCCGCCCTAACGAGCAGTACTTC
NA	TRBD1	TRBV20-1	TRBJ2-5	11	CSATGVETQYF	TGCAGTGCCACAGGGGTGGAGACCCAGTACTTC
NA	NA	TRBV4-2	TRBJ2-1	12	CASSQEGNEQFF	TGTGCCAGCAGCCAAGAAGGCAATGAGCAGTTCTTC
NA	TRBD1	TRBV10-2	TRBJ1-5	17	CASSEPQGANSNQPQHF	TGCGCCAGCAGTGAGCCACAGGGGGCAAATAGCAATCAGCCCCAGCATTTT
once	NA	TRBV20-1	TRBJ2-7	10	CSAVRGEQYF	TGCAGTGCCGTGCGGGGTGAGCAGTACTTC
NA	NA	TRBV24-1	TRBJ2-7	17	CATSASFDGRGSYEQYF	TGTGCCACCAGTGCTAGCTTCGACGGTAGGGGCTCCTACGAGCAGTACTTC
few	NA	TRBV7-9	TRBJ1-2	12	CASSPPQAGYTF	TGTGCCAGCAGCCCCCCCCAAGCCGGCTACACCTTC
few	NA	TRBV29-1	TRBJ1-2	13	CSAIQGTNYGYTF	TGCAGCGCCATACAGGGAACTAACTATGGCTACACCTTC
NA	TRBD1	TRBV7-6	TRBJ1-1	16	CASSLETGGMNTEAFF	TGTGCCAGCAGCTTAGAGACAGGGGGTATGAACACTGAAGCTTTCTTT
NA	NA	TRBV27	TRBJ1-5	17	CATEGTDNNKHNQPQHF	TGTGCCACGGAAGGCACAGACAACAATAAACATAATCAGCCCCAGCATTTT
NA	NA	TRBV30	TRBJ1-2	14	CAWRAGAGRAGYTF	TGTGCCTGGAGAGCCGGGGCAGGGAGGGCTGGCTACACCTTC
NA	NA	TRBV3-1/TRBV3-2	TRBJ1-5	15	CASSQRTGPGQPQHF	TGTGCCAGCAGCCAAAGGACGGGGCCGGGCCAGCCCCAGCATTTT
once	TRBD1	TRBV7-8	TRBJ2-7	17	CASSLAPRDRGRGEQYF	TGTGCCAGCAGCTTAGCACCACGTGACAGGGGTCGGGGCGAGCAGTACTTC
NA	TRBD2	TRBV11-2	TRBJ2-1	15	CASAVGGGSSNEQFF	TGTGCCAGCGCAGTGGGCGGGGGTTCCTCAAATGAGCAGTTCTTC
many	NA	TRBV7-3	TRBJ1-2	13	CASSLTQGNGYTF	TGTGCCAGCAGCTTAACCCAGGGTAATGGCTACACCTTC
few	NA	TRBV5-4	TRBJ1-5	15	CASSIQGLGNQPQHF	TGTGCCAGCAGCATACAGGGCTTGGGCAATCAGCCCCAGCATTTT
NA	NA	TRBV6-5	TRBJ2-7	13	CASSYLGVSEQYF	TGTGCCAGCAGTTATCTGGGGGTCTCCGAGCAGTACTTC
once	NA	TRBV19	TRBJ1-1	14	CASLPLGVDTEAFF	TGTGCCAGCCTCCCCTTGGGGGTAGACACTGAAGCTTTCTTT
once	NA	TRBV27	TRBJ1-6	13	CASSSVTDSPLHF	TGTGCCAGCAGTTCGGTTACGGATTCACCCCTCCACTTT
few	NA	TRBV5-6	TRBJ1-2	17	CASSPTDYREGGNGYTF	TGTGCCAGCAGCCCAACCGACTACAGGGAAGGAGGTAATGGCTACACCTTC
few	NA	TRBV7-9	TRBJ1-4	18	CASRAGTVHETTNEKLFF	TGTGCCAGCAGAGCCGGGACGGTGCATGAGACAACTAATGAAAAACTGTTTTTT
NA	TRBD2	TRBV7-3	TRBJ2-1	17	CASSSPPGRRGGDEQFF	TGTGCCAGCAGCTCCCCCCCCGGGAGGCGGGGGGGAGATGAGCAGTTCTTC
NA	TRBD1	TRBV5-1	TRBJ2-7	15	CASSFGQGRGGEQYF	TGCGCCAGCAGCTTCGGACAGGGAAGGGGTGGCGAGCAGTACTTC
NA	TRBD2	TRBV6-5	TRBJ2-7	14	CASRDPGRVHEQYF	TGTGCCAGCAGGGATCCCGGGAGGGTTCACGAGCAGTACTTC
NA	NA	TRBV9	TRBJ1-1	12	CASSQGGGWAFF	TGTGCCAGCAGCCAAGGAGGGGGGTGGGCTTTCTTT
once	TRBD2	TRBV5-1	TRBJ2-3	17	CASSLAASGGASDTQYF	TGCGCCAGCAGCTTGGCGGCTAGCGGGGGGGCATCAGATACGCAGTATTTT
NA	NA	TRBV4-2	TRBJ1-2	13	CASSLTANYGYTF	TGTGCCAGCAGTCTGACAGCGAACTATGGCTACACCTTC
NA	NA	TRBV19	TRBJ1-1	14	CASSIGGRRTEAFF	TGTGCCAGTAGTATAGGGGGTCGGAGGACTGAAGCTTTCTTT
NA	TRBD1	TRBV27	TRBJ2-2	15	CASSVQGADTGELFF	TGTGCCAGCAGTGTACAGGGGGCGGACACCGGGGAGCTGTTTTTT
NA	TRBD2	TRBV7-7	TRBJ2-5	15	CASSLAKRGVETQYF	TGTGCCAGCAGCTTAGCCAAGCGGGGGGTTGAGACCCAGTACTTC
NA	TRBD1	TRBV29-1	TRBJ2-5	17	CSVDLINRDRGLETQYF	TGCAGCGTTGACCTTATAAACCGGGACAGGGGTCTAGAGACCCAGTACTTC
NA	NA	TRBV5-1	TRBJ1-1	13	CASSFSANTEAFF	TGCGCCAGCAGCTTTAGTGCGAACACTGAAGCTTTCTTT
NA	NA	TRBV5-4	TRBJ1-5	15	CASSQGGGSNQPQHF	TGTGCCAGCTCTCAGGGAGGTGGGAGCAATCAGCCCCAGCATTTT
NA	NA	TRBV6-1	TRBJ2-7	15	CASSEEGRATYEQYF	TGTGCCAGCAGTGAAGAGGGCAGGGCCACCTACGAGCAGTACTTC
NA	TRBD1	TRBV19	TRBJ1-5	16	CASTGAVGTGGQPQHF	TGTGCCAGTACGGGGGCCGTTGGGACAGGGGGTCAGCCCCAGCATTTT
NA	NA	TRBV6-2/TRBV6-3	TRBJ2-7	14	CASSYGDTGQEQYF	TGTGCCAGCAGTTATGGGGACACTGGTCAAGAGCAGTACTTC
few	NA	TRBV6-5	TRBJ1-1	14	CASSPVTGSTEAFF	TGTGCCAGCAGTCCCGTTACGGGGAGCACTGAAGCTTTCTTT
NA	TRBD2	TRBV4-3	TRBJ2-3	17	CASSQDASGVYTDTQYF	TGCGCCAGCAGCCAAGACGCTAGCGGGGTTTATACAGATACGCAGTATTTT
NA	TRBD1	TRBV6-2/TRBV6-3	TRBJ2-3	15	CASSLDRVSTDTQYF	TGTGCCAGCAGCCTCGACAGGGTTAGCACAGATACGCAGTATTTT
NA	TRBD1	TRBV6-5	TRBJ1-2	15	CASSRPGGGNYGYTF	TGTGCCAGCAGTCGACCAGGGGGTGGAAACTATGGCTACACCTTC
NA	NA	TRBV7-9	TRBJ1-1	13	CALAGGGNTEAFF	TGTGCCCTCGCCGGGGGTGGAAACACTGAAGCTTTCTTT
NA	NA	TRBV27	TRBJ2-6	15	CASSLALAGANVLTF	TGTGCCAGCAGCCTAGCCCTCGCTGGGGCCAACGTCCTGACTTTC